This T cell receptor (beta chain) was retrieved from a study of identical twins. TCRdb independently ran MiXCR on the 5' RACE reads; one entry per CDR3 protein. Among 500,000 or so distinct CDR3 sequences listed, under 25% were seen once. Study-level points and caveats: Beta out-of-frame sequences showed weaker excess sharing between twins.

This clonotype occurred a few times. What it binds is not known. V shed 4 bases, J shed 5 bases, and the junction held 15 bases outside the gene matches. The CDR3 covers 17 residues. CDR1 and CDR2 from the germline V gene are MGHRA and YSYEKL. These same data were also listed under a study on T cells expressing NK-cell markers. That report notes: Several donors likewise had their CD3+CD56-NKG2C+ fraction led by these clonotypes.

J is TRBJ2-3 and V is TRBV4-1; TRBD1 agrees at 7 bases. This clonotype was obtained from a woman in her late teens or twenties in good health. The material sequenced was CD4+ T cells sorted from blood. In DNA, the CDR3 is TGCGCCAGCAGCCCTAAGTCTCCTCGAAGGGGGCGAGATACGCAGTATTTT. This codes for CASSPKSPRRGRDTQYF.